Below are 32 T cell receptor beta chains sequenced from a single sample in a study of T cell changes during pregnancy in multiple sclerosis. Clones were read by immunoSEQ multiplex PCR, and TCRdb kept only the in-frame ones, dropping some. The sample lists about 30,000 clones; about 90% were seen once. Here the sequenced sample was peripheral blood, taken in the first trimester of pregnancy. The receptors originated from a female donor in good health, enrolled as a control in a pregnancy study.

The chain has TRBV21-1 and TRBJ2-2; TRBD2 is the table's D call and was not checked against the DNA. TRBV21-1 is annotated as a pseudogene. The CDR3 covers 21 residues. The CDR3 DNA sequence: TGTGCCAGCAGCGAGGAGGCTGGAGAAGCTACTAGCGGGGGGGACACCGGGGAGCTGTTTTTT. Protein product: CASSEEAGEATSGGDTGELFF.

The chain recombines TRBV10-2 with TRBJ1-3, with 7 positions matching TRBD1. The CDR3 is made up of 16 amino acids. The germline gives CDR1 WSHSY, CDR2 SAAADI. The V gene end was trimmed by 3 bases and the J gene end by 0 bases; junction bases not matched to a gene: 5. This CDR3 reads CASSDPDRTSGNTIYF. CDR3 nucleotides: TGCGCCAGCAGTGATCCGGACAGGACCTCTGGAAACACCATATATTTT.

This chain connects TRBV15 to TRBJ2-7; 10 positions match TRBD2. The CDR3 consists of 16 residues. From germline, CDR1 is LNHNV and CDR2 YYDKDF (reference sequence). The junction had 7 bases not matched to a gene; V was cut back by 1 base and J by 4 bases. CDR3 amino acids: CATSRVGTSGIYEQYF. The CDR3 region has the DNA TGTGCCACCAGCAGAGTGGGCACTAGCGGGATTTACGAGCAGTACTTC.

The chain carries TRBV11-3 and TRBJ2-1, with a weak D call TRBD1 (6 bases). Trimming took off 4 bases at V and 6 bases at J, with 16 bases between the two ends. This CDR3 has 15 amino acids. Germline V gives CDR1 SGHNT, CDR2 YENEEA. The CDR3, as DNA: TGTGCCAGCAGCTCCACGGGACAAAGTTCCAATGAGCAGTTCTTC. The encoded protein is CASSSTGQSSNEQFF.

This clone was observed once. The gene calls are TRBV18 and TRBJ2-1; D is undetermined. Germline lookup yields CDR1 KGHSH and CDR2 LQKENI. CDR3 length: 12 amino acids. The ends were cut back, 9 bases at V and 6 bases at J, with 12 bases in the middle. Here the CDR3 DNA reads TGTGCCAGTTCCCCCGTCTTCAATGAGCAGTTCTTC. The encoded protein is CASSPVFNEQFF.

The rearrangement uses TRBV25-1 and TRBJ2-2; 8 positions agree with TRBD2. CDR1 and CDR2 (germline): MGHDK, SYGVNS. V lost 1 base, J lost 0 bases, and 1 base stayed unmatched. The CDR3 totals 16 residues. The CDR3 nucleotides read TGTGCCAGCAGTGAATCGGGACTAGCGAACACCGGGGAGCTGTTTTTT. Amino acid sequence: CASSESGLANTGELFF.

The chain has TRBV11-3 and TRBJ2-1; 7 positions agree with TRBD2. V dropped 2 bases and J dropped 6; count of bases not matched to a gene: 4. CDR1 and CDR2 from the germline V gene are SGHNT and YENEEA. The CDR3 extends over 14 amino acids. This CDR3 reads CASSLLRLANEQFF. Here the CDR3 DNA reads TGTGCCAGCAGCTTATTGAGACTAGCCAATGAGCAGTTCTTC.

The CDR3 DNA reads as TGTGCCAGTAGGGCCCCAGGGGGCAGTAATGAAAAACTGTTTTTT. It specifies CASRAPGGSNEKLFF. The chain couples TRBV19 to TRBJ1-4; 8 nucleotides align to TRBD1. CDR3 size: 15 residues. Germline-derived CDR1 and CDR2 are LNHDA and SQIVND (reference sequence). The V and J ends lost 6 bases and 4 bases, in that order; junction bases with no gene match: 7.

V gene TRBV30 combines with J gene TRBJ1-3, with unresolved D. The CDR3 is made up of 12 amino acids. V lost 2 bases to trimming and J lost 9 bases, with 11 bases between them. The germline V gene has CDR1 GTSNPN and CDR2 SVGIG (reference sequence). DNA for the CDR3: TGTGCCTGGAGTCCCCCGGGAGGCACCATATATTTT. It translates to CAWSPPGGTIYF.

V is TRBV5-8 and J is TRBJ2-3, with 8 bases fitting TRBD1. V gave up 1 base and J gave up 8 bases; unmatched junction bases: 9. This CDR3 spans 15 amino acids. Per the germline V gene, CDR1 is SGHTS and CDR2 is YDEGEE. The chain's CDR3 is CASSLIRQGAGTQYF. DNA for the CDR3: TGTGCCAGCAGCTTGATCCGCCAGGGGGCGGGTACGCAGTATTTT.

The CDR3 is CASSLGTSGTYEQYF. DNA for the CDR3: TGTGCCAGCAGCCTCGGGACTAGCGGGACCTACGAGCAGTACTTC. The chain couples TRBV9 to TRBJ2-7, with TRBD2 matching over 13 bases. V shed 4 bases and J 2 bases; nucleotides not matched to a gene: 3. Germline values: CDR1 SGDLS, CDR2 YYNGEE. The CDR3 totals 15 residues.

The chain recombines TRBV2 with TRBJ1-5; D may be TRBD1 (5 bases). The CDR3 has 15 amino acids. Germline values: CDR1 SNHLY, CDR2 FYNNEI. Trimming stripped 5 bases from V and 6 bases from J, with 17 bases between. This chain's CDR3 is CASSPPGQGTQPQHF. The CDR3 coding sequence is TGTGCCAGCAGTCCTCCCGGGCAGGGCACTCAGCCCCAGCATTTT.

This sequence joins TRBV29-1 and TRBJ2-7, with a possible D match to TRBD2 (6 bases). Trimming stripped 7 bases from V and 3 bases from J, with 10 bases between. Germline CDR1 is SQVTM and CDR2 is ANQGSEA. CDR3 size: 11 residues. CDR3 amino acids: CSGGGNYEQYF. CDR3 DNA sequence: TGCAGCGGTGGGGGGAACTACGAGCAGTACTTC.

This chain joins TRBV7-2 and TRBJ2-6; D is ambiguous. V was pared by 0 bases and J by 3 bases, with 12 bases between. The germline CDR1 and CDR2 sequences are SGHTA and FQGNSA. This CDR3 contains 17 residues. CDR3 sequence (DNA): TGTGCCAGCAGCTTAGCGGTCAGTACAATTGGGGCCAACGTCCTGACTTTC. It yields the protein CASSLAVSTIGANVLTF.

The chain has TRBV6-1 and TRBJ2-7; D is undetermined. Germline CDR1 MNHNS, CDR2 SASEGT. CDR3 length: 13 amino acids. V lost 6 bases and J lost 2, with 11 bases in between. Here the CDR3 DNA reads TGTGCCAGCAGCTACACTACCACCTACGAGCAGTACTTC. Protein: CASSYTTTYEQYF.

The V and J genes are TRBV7-2 and TRBJ2-3; 10 bases agree with TRBD2. Germline assignment: CDR1 SGHTA and CDR2 FQGNSA. Trimming took 5 bases from V and 0 from J; bases not matched to a gene: 2. The CDR3 runs to 15 residues. CDR3 loop: CASSPSGGSTDTQYF. CDR3 bases: TGTGCCAGCAGCCCTAGCGGGGGAAGCACAGATACGCAGTATTTT.

The chain employs TRBV7-8 and TRBJ1-4; D gene unclear. V lost 5 bases and J 4 bases, leaving 14 bases between the germline ends. The CDR3 spans 15 residues. Germline values: CDR1 SGHVS, CDR2 FQNEAQ. This CDR3 is CASSPRETFNEKLFF. In DNA form, the CDR3 reads TGTGCCAGCAGCCCCCGGGAGACTTTTAATGAAAAACTGTTTTTT.

The rearrangement uses TRBV5-1 and TRBJ2-1; TRBD2 aligns across 15 bases. The CDR3 extends over 17 amino acids. V dropped 0 bases and J dropped 6; count of bases not matched to a gene: 4. CDR1 SGHRS and CDR2 YFSETQ come from the germline V gene. The CDR3 nucleotides are TGCGCCAGCAGCTTGGCGGGACTAGCGGGAGGTCCCAATGAGCAGTTCTTC. It codes for CASSLAGLAGGPNEQFF.

The chain couples TRBV19 to TRBJ2-1; TRBD1 aligns across 9 bases. Germline CDR1 reads LNHDA; CDR2 reads SQIVND (reference sequence). Germline trimming cut 8 bases from V and 5 bases from J; bases unmatched to any gene: 7. The length of the CDR3 is 14 residues. The CDR3 reads CASSLQGANNEQFF. Here the CDR3 DNA reads TGTGCCAGTTCTTTACAGGGGGCCAACAATGAGCAGTTCTTC.

The J gene is TRBJ1-1, the V gene TRBV13, with 7 bases aligning to TRBD1. Trimming at V came to 4 bases and at J to 0 bases, leaving 5 bases not matched to a gene. CDR1 is PRHDT, CDR2 FYEKMQ, per germline (reference sequence). The CDR3 has 15 amino acids. CDR3 coding DNA: TGTGCCAGCAGCTCATGGGACAGATTGAACACTGAAGCTTTCTTT. Amino acid sequence: CASSSWDRLNTEAFF.

This clone has only a few counts. The chain has TRBV6-1 and TRBJ1-5; tentatively, D is TRBD1 (5 bases). Germline lookup yields CDR1 MNHNS and CDR2 SASEGT. The CDR3 consists of 11 residues. The CDR3 loop is CGSGSGQPQHF. The CDR3 DNA reads as TGTGGCTCAGGGTCAGGACAGCCCCAGCATTTT.

V usage is TRBV30 and J usage is TRBJ2-3; D perhaps matches TRBD2 (6 bases). The V gene's germline CDR1 is GTSNPN and CDR2 SVGIG (reference sequence). Trimming pared 2 bases from V and 2 bases from J, leaving 11 bases between. The CDR3 consists of 14 residues. The CDR3 spells CAWSIGGPTDTQYF. DNA for the CDR3: TGTGCCTGGAGTATCGGGGGACCCACAGATACGCAGTATTTT. The variable domain in full, completed from reference TRBV30 and TRBJ2-3, reads SQTIHQWPATLVQPVGSPLSLECTVEGTSNPNLYWYRQAAGRGLQLLFYSVGIGQISSEVPQNLSASRPQDRQFILSSKKLLLSDSGFYLCAWSIGGPTDTQYFGPGTRLTVL.

J is TRBJ1-3 and V is TRBV7-9, with D unresolved. This CDR3 is built from 17 residues. The V and J ends lost 2 bases and 0 bases respectively, with 14 bases between them. The V gene's germline CDR1 is SEHNR and CDR2 FQNEAQ (reference sequence). CDR3 residues: CASSLYGSSSSGNTIYF. The CDR3 DNA reads as TGTGCCAGCAGCTTATATGGCTCATCCAGCTCTGGAAACACCATATATTTT.

The chain recombines TRBV30 with TRBJ1-5, with 10 bases lining up with TRBD1. Germline V gene lookup returns CDR1 GTSNPN and CDR2 SVGIG (reference sequence). CDR3 length: 13 amino acids. J was trimmed by 3 bases and V by 8 bases; bases with no gene match: 4. CDR3 sequence: CAGGQGFNQPQHF. CDR3 nucleotides: TGTGCCGGGGGACAGGGGTTCAATCAGCCCCAGCATTTT.

This clone was counted between two and nine times. The rearrangement joins TRBV6-4 to TRBJ2-1; 7 nucleotides match TRBD2. This CDR3 region has 15 residues. V lost 3 bases, J lost 1 base, and 3 bases stayed unmatched. The germline CDR1 and CDR2 sequences are MRHNA and SNTAGT. In DNA, the CDR3 is TGTGCCAGCAGTGAAACGGGAGGTTCCTACAATGAGCAGTTCTTC. Translated, it gives CASSETGGSYNEQFF.

In this sample, this clone turned up once. V gene TRBV9 combines with J gene TRBJ2-7; 7 nucleotides align to TRBD1. The CDR3 has 14 amino acids. Unmatched junction bases numbered 3, after V lost 3 bases and J lost 0 bases. Germline loops: CDR1 SGDLS, CDR2 YYNGEE. CDR3 sequence (DNA): TGTGCCAGCAGCGCGGGACAGAACTCCTACGAGCAGTACTTC. This sequence encodes CASSAGQNSYEQYF.

The rearrangement uses TRBV5-5 and TRBJ2-1; D not resolved. CDR1 and CDR2 (germline): SGHKS, YYEKEE (reference sequence). This CDR3 has 13 residues. Trimming shortened V by 0 bases and J by 4 bases, and 5 bases separated the two germline ends. CDR3 in amino acids: CASSLARYNEQFF. DNA for the CDR3: TGTGCCAGCAGCTTGGCGCGTTACAATGAGCAGTTCTTC. Full variable domain (remainder filled in from reference TRBV5-5 and TRBJ2-1): DAGVTQSPTHLIKTRGQQVTLRCSPISGHKSVSWYQQVLGQGPQFIFQYYEKEERGRGNFPDRFSARQFPNYSSELNVNALLLGDSALYLCASSLARYNEQFFGPGTRLTVL.

The chain uses TRBV5-1 and TRBJ1-2; TRBD1 matches 7 bases. V was clipped by 4 bases and J by 8 bases; unmatched bases: 11. The CDR3 is made up of 14 amino acids. Germline V CDR1 and CDR2: SGHRS, YFSETQ. The CDR3 loop is CASSAGQAQGGYTF. CDR3 sequence (DNA): TGCGCCAGCAGCGCCGGACAGGCCCAAGGAGGCTACACCTTC.

The J gene is TRBJ1-1, the V gene TRBV18; TRBD1 matches at 9 bases. The V segment lost 1 base and the J segment 6 bases; nucleotides outside the gene matches: 12. From germline, CDR1 is KGHSH and CDR2 LQKENI. The CDR3 consists of 17 residues. CDR3 loop: CASSPLTGGLGAAEAFF. As DNA, the CDR3 is TGTGCCAGCTCACCACTCACAGGGGGCCTTGGCGCCGCTGAAGCTTTCTTT.

The chain's CDR3 is CASSWGLAGAEQYF. The CDR3 DNA reads TGTGCCAGCAGCTGGGGACTAGCGGGAGCCGAGCAGTACTTC. This chain joins TRBV7-2 and TRBJ2-7; 14 bases are shared with TRBD2. The J segment lost 6 bases and the V segment lost 4 bases, leaving 2 bases of the junction unmatched. The germline CDR1 and CDR2 sequences are SGHTA and FQGNSA. This CDR3 is 14 amino acids long.

The J gene is TRBJ2-7, the V gene TRBV30, with a possible D match to TRBD2 (6 bases). Germline CDR1 is GTSNPN and CDR2 is SVGIG (reference sequence). This CDR3 contains 14 residues. V was pared by 4 bases and J by 1 base, with 14 bases between. The chain's CDR3 is CAWMLGGVSYEQYF. DNA of the CDR3: TGTGCCTGGATGCTCGGCGGGGTTTCCTACGAGCAGTACTTC. Full variable domain (outside the CDR3, taken from reference TRBV30 and TRBJ2-7): SQTIHQWPATLVQPVGSPLSLECTVEGTSNPNLYWYRQAAGRGLQLLFYSVGIGQISSEVPQNLSASRPQDRQFILSSKKLLLSDSGFYLCAWMLGGVSYEQYFGPGTRLTVT.

This chain links TRBV9 with TRBJ2-7; 10 nucleotides match TRBD2. Germline V gene data show CDR1 as SGDLS and CDR2 as YYNGEE. The CDR3 consists of 16 residues. Trimming removed 4 bases from V and 6 bases from J; junction bases left unmatched: 13. The CDR3 sequence is CASSLGISGGQSEQYF. The DNA for the CDR3 is TGTGCCAGCAGCTTGGGGATTAGCGGGGGGCAGAGCGAGCAGTACTTC.